The following is a TCR beta chain sequence with its context. Its antigen is as yet unknown. PCR was performed using 60 Vbeta and 13 Jbeta primers. Using immunoSEQ multiplex PCR, the repertoire was profiled, and TCRdb retains in-frame clones only, with some absent. Here the sample spans fewer than 250,000 clones, around 82% being singletons. These data belong to a study of cytomegalovirus exposure and HLA in healthy donors. General study results and limits: HLA restriction was apparent for most CMV-associated TCR beta chains in a later analysis.

V lost 8 bases and J 3 bases, leaving 7 bases between the germline ends. The germline V gene encodes CDR1 MNHEY and CDR2 SVGAGI. This CDR3 has 12 amino acids. The sequence came from a man in his forties or fifties in good health and CMV-seropositive. The sample was PBMCs. The chain links TRBV6-5 to TRBJ1-4; D gene ambiguous. CDR3 protein: CASASSNEKLFF. CDR3 DNA sequence: TGTGCCAGCGCAAGCTCTAATGAAAAACTGTTTTTT.